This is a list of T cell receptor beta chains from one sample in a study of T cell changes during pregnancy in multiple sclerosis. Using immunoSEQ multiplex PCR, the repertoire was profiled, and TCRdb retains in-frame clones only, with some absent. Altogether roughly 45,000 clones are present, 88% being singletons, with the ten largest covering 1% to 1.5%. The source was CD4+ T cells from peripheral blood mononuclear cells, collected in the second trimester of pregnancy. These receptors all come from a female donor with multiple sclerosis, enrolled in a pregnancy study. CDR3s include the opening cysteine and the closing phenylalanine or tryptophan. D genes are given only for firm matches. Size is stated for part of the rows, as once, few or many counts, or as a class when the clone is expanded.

CDR3aa: CASSFNRDGYTF
CDR3nt: TGTGCCAGCAGCTTCAACAGGGATGGCTACACCTTC
abundance: once
v_gene: TRBV7-9
len: 12
j_gene: TRBJ1-2
d_gene: -

CDR3aa: CASSSDSRVTEAFF
CDR3nt: TGTGCCAGCTCTTCGGACAGTCGGGTCACTGAAGCTTTCTTT
abundance: -
v_gene: TRBV6-5
len: 14
j_gene: TRBJ1-1
d_gene: -

CDR3aa: CASRPASRNTGELFF
CDR3nt: TGTGCCAGCAGGCCCGCGAGTAGGAACACCGGGGAGCTGTTTTTT
abundance: -
v_gene: TRBV6-1
len: 15
j_gene: TRBJ2-2
d_gene: -

CDR3aa: CASSRQTSGRAYEQYF
CDR3nt: TGTGCCAGCAGCCGGCAGACTAGCGGGAGAGCGTACGAGCAGTACTTC
abundance: -
v_gene: TRBV5-4
len: 16
j_gene: TRBJ2-7
d_gene: TRBD2

CDR3aa: CAISELRRHENTEAFF
CDR3nt: TGTGCCATCAGTGAGTTAAGGAGGCATGAGAACACTGAAGCTTTCTTT
abundance: once
v_gene: TRBV10-3
len: 16
j_gene: TRBJ1-1
d_gene: -

CDR3aa: CASSPRVLRGYTF
CDR3nt: TGTGCCAGCAGTCCCCGGGTCCTCCGTGGCTACACCTTC
abundance: -
v_gene: TRBV6-1
len: 13
j_gene: TRBJ1-2
d_gene: -

CDR3aa: CASSSGLAVSTDTQYF
CDR3nt: TGCGCCAGCAGCTCGGGACTAGCGGTTAGCACAGATACGCAGTATTTT
abundance: once
v_gene: TRBV5-1
len: 16
j_gene: TRBJ2-3
d_gene: TRBD2

CDR3aa: CASLSGTEDNEQFF
CDR3nt: TGTGCCAGCCTCTCCGGGACAGAGGACAATGAGCAGTTCTTC
abundance: -
v_gene: TRBV25-1
len: 14
j_gene: TRBJ2-1
d_gene: TRBD1

CDR3aa: CASSFSGSSQPQHF
CDR3nt: TGTGCCAGCAGTTTCTCAGGGTCGAGTCAGCCCCAGCATTTT
abundance: -
v_gene: TRBV27
len: 14
j_gene: TRBJ1-5
d_gene: -

CDR3aa: CASSLLGLANEQFF
CDR3nt: TGTGCCAGCAGCCTACTGGGACTAGCCAATGAGCAGTTCTTC
abundance: -
v_gene: TRBV7-9
len: 14
j_gene: TRBJ2-1
d_gene: TRBD2

CDR3aa: CASSIGGGTDTQYF
CDR3nt: TGTGCCAGTAGTATAGGGGGGGGGACAGATACGCAGTATTTT
abundance: -
v_gene: TRBV19
len: 14
j_gene: TRBJ2-3
d_gene: TRBD2

CDR3aa: CASKWDSGGNEKLFF
CDR3nt: TGCGCCAGCAAATGGGACTCGGGGGGTAATGAAAAACTGTTTTTT
abundance: -
v_gene: TRBV10-1
len: 15
j_gene: TRBJ1-4
d_gene: -

CDR3aa: CASSLSGRGGIAKNIQYF
CDR3nt: TGTGCCAGCAGTTTATCTGGGCGGGGGGGTATAGCCAAAAACATTCAGTACTTC
abundance: -
v_gene: TRBV27
len: 18
j_gene: TRBJ2-4
d_gene: TRBD2

CDR3aa: CSVLQGGRQFF
CDR3nt: TGCAGTGTTTTACAGGGGGGTAGGCAGTTCTTC
abundance: -
v_gene: TRBV20-1
len: 11
j_gene: TRBJ2-1
d_gene: TRBD1

CDR3aa: CATGGRDNQPRHF
CDR3nt: TGTGCCACCGGGGGCAGGGATAATCAGCCCCGGCATTTT
abundance: -
v_gene: TRBV15
len: 13
j_gene: TRBJ1-5
d_gene: -

CDR3aa: CASSLKVTDRTQYF
CDR3nt: TGCGCCAGCAGCTTGAAAGTGACAGACCGGACCCAGTACTTC
abundance: once
v_gene: TRBV5-1
len: 14
j_gene: TRBJ2-5
d_gene: -

CDR3aa: CASSEASGRGIPPSEQFF
CDR3nt: TGCGCCAGCAGTGAGGCTAGCGGGAGGGGGATTCCTCCCAGTGAGCAGTTCTTC
abundance: once
v_gene: TRBV10-1
len: 18
j_gene: TRBJ2-1
d_gene: TRBD2

CDR3aa: CASSLGLAGSYNEQFF
CDR3nt: TGTGCTAGCAGTCTGGGACTAGCGGGATCATACAATGAGCAGTTCTTC
abundance: -
v_gene: TRBV7-7
len: 16
j_gene: TRBJ2-1
d_gene: TRBD2

CDR3aa: CASSQVGPGYAPGELFF
CDR3nt: TGCGCCAGCAGCCAAGTTGGACCAGGGTATGCGCCCGGGGAGCTGTTTTTT
abundance: -
v_gene: TRBV4-3
len: 17
j_gene: TRBJ2-2
d_gene: -

CDR3aa: CASSTGNSYNEQFF
CDR3nt: TGTGCCAGTAGTACCGGGAACTCCTACAATGAGCAGTTCTTC
abundance: -
v_gene: TRBV19
len: 14
j_gene: TRBJ2-1
d_gene: -

CDR3aa: CASSLGGLQPQHF
CDR3nt: TGTGCCAGCAGTTTGGGGGGTCTCCAGCCCCAGCATTTT
abundance: -
v_gene: TRBV28
len: 13
j_gene: TRBJ1-5
d_gene: -

CDR3aa: CASRKTGVSTDTQYF
CDR3nt: TGTGCCAGCAGGAAGACAGGGGTGAGCACAGATACGCAGTATTTT
abundance: -
v_gene: TRBV28
len: 15
j_gene: TRBJ2-3
d_gene: TRBD1

CDR3aa: CASSIGAGGGYEQFF
CDR3nt: TGTGCCAGCAGCATTGGTGCGGGAGGGGGATATGAGCAGTTCTTC
abundance: -
v_gene: TRBV27
len: 15
j_gene: TRBJ2-1
d_gene: TRBD2

CDR3aa: CASSIGRAPRDEQFF
CDR3nt: TGTGCCAGCAGCATAGGGCGGGCGCCCCGGGATGAGCAGTTCTTC
abundance: -
v_gene: TRBV7-2
len: 15
j_gene: TRBJ2-1
d_gene: -

CDR3aa: CASSLGYAEEQYF
CDR3nt: TGTGCCAGCAGCTTGGGCTATGCGGAGGAGCAGTACTTC
abundance: -
v_gene: TRBV5-6
len: 13
j_gene: TRBJ2-7
d_gene: -

CDR3aa: CASSVDRGINQPQHF
CDR3nt: TGTGCCAGCAGCGTTGACAGGGGAATCAATCAGCCCCAGCATTTT
abundance: -
v_gene: TRBV11-2
len: 15
j_gene: TRBJ1-5
d_gene: TRBD1

CDR3aa: CASSLGLAGLIQETQYF
CDR3nt: TGCGCCAGCAGCTTGGGACTAGCGGGCCTCATCCAAGAGACCCAGTACTTC
abundance: -
v_gene: TRBV5-1
len: 17
j_gene: TRBJ2-5
d_gene: TRBD2